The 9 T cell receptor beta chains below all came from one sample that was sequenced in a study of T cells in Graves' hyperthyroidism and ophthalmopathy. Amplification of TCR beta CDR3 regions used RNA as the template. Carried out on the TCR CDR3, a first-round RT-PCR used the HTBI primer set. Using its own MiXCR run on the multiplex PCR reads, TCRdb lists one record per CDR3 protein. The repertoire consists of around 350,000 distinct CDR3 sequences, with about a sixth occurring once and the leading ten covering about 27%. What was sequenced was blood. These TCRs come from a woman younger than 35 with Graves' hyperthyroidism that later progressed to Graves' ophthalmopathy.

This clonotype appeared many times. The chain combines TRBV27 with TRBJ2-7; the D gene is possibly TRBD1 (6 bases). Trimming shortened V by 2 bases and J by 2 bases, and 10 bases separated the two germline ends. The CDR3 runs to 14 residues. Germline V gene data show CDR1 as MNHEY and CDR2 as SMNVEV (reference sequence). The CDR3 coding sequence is TGTGCCAGCAGTTTAGAGTGGGGGCCCTACGAGCAGTACTTC. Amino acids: CASSLEWGPYEQYF.

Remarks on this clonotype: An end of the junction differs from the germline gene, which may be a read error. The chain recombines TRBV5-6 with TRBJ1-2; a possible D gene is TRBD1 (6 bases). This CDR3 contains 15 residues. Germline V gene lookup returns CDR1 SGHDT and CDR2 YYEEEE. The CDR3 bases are TGTGCCAGTAGCTTTCAACAGGGCGTCGGTGGCGGCTACACCTTC. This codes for CASSFQQGVGGGYTF.

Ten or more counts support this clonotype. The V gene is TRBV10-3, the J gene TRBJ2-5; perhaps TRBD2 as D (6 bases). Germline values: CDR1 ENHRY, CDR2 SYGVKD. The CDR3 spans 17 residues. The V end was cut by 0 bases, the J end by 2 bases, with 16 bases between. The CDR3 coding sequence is TGTGCCATCAGTGAGTCCGGTGGGAAAGGGAGGCAAGAGACCCAGTACTTC. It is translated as CAISESGGKGRQETQYF.

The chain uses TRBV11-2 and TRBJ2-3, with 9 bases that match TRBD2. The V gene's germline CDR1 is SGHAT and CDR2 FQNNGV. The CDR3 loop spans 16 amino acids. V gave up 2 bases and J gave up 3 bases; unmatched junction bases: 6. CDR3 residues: CASSLRLAGDTDTQYF. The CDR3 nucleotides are TGTGCCAGCAGCTTAAGGTTAGCGGGAGATACAGATACGCAGTATTTT.

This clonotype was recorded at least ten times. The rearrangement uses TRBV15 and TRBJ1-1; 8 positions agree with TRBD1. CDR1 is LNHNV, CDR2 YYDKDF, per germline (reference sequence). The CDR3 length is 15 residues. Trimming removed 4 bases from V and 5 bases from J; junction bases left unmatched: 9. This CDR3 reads CATSKDREGWTEAFF. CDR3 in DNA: TGTGCCACCAGCAAGGACAGGGAAGGATGGACTGAAGCTTTCTTT.

Here the CDR3 reads CASTSGLAGTFSTDTQYF. CDR3 in DNA: TGTGCCAGCACCTCAGGACTAGCGGGGACCTTTAGCACAGATACGCAGTATTTT. V usage is TRBV27 and J usage is TRBJ2-3, with 12 positions matching TRBD2. Germline loops: CDR1 MNHEY, CDR2 SMNVEV (reference sequence). The CDR3 extends over 18 amino acids. The junction had 11 bases not matched to a gene; V was cut back by 7 bases and J by 0 bases.

The CDR3 loop reads CASSEAPGVEQFF. CDR3 DNA sequence: TGTGCCAGCAGTGAAGCCCCGGGGGTTGAGCAGTTCTTC. The chain is built from TRBV6-1 and TRBJ2-1, with a tentative D call TRBD2 (6 bases). The CDR3 is 13 residues long. Trimming stripped 0 bases from V and 9 bases from J, with 9 bases between. CDR1 MNHNS and CDR2 SASEGT come from the germline V gene.

DNA of the CDR3: TGTGCCAGCAGCTTTGGGGCTAGCGGGAGGATTGGCGGGGAGCTGTTTTTT. This gives the protein CASSFGASGRIGGELFF. J is TRBJ2-2 and V is TRBV11-1; 11 nucleotides align to TRBD2. Germline V gene data show CDR1 as SGHAT and CDR2 as FQDESV (reference sequence). The CDR3 covers 17 residues. V gave up 3 bases and J gave up 7 bases; unmatched junction bases: 10. Supplemented by reference TRBV11-1 and TRBJ2-2, the full variable domain reads EAEVAQSPRYKITEKSQAVAFWCDPISGHATLYWYRQILGQGPELLVQFQDESVVDDSQLPKDRFSAERLKGVDSTLKIQPAELGDSAMYLCASSFGASGRIGGELFFGEGSRLTVL.

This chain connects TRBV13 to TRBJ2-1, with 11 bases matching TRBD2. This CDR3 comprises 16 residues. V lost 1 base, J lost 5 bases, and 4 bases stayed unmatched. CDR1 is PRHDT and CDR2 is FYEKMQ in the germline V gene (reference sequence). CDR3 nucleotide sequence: TGTGCCAGCAGCTTAGCGGGACTAGCGGTGAACAATGAGCAGTTCTTC. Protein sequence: CASSLAGLAVNNEQFF.